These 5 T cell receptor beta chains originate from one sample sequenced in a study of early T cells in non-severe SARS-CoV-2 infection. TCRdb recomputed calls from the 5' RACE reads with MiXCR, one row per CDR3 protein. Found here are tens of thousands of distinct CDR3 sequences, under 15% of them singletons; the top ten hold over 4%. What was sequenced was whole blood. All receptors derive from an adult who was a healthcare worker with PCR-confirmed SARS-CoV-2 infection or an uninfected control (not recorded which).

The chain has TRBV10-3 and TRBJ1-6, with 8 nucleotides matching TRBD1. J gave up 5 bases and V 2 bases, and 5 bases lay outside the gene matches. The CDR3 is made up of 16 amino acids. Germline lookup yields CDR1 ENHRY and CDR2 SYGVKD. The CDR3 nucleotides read TGTGCCATCAGTGAGCGGGGACAGGAAAATAATTCACCCCTCCACTTT. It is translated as CAISERGQENNSPLHF.

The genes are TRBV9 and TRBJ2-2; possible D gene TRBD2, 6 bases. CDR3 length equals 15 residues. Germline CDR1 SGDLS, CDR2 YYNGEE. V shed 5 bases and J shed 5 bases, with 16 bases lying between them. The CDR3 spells CASSLAAVLTGELFF. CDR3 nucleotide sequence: TGTGCCAGCAGTTTAGCGGCGGTGCTTACCGGGGAGCTGTTTTTT.

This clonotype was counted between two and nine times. CDR3 sequence: CASSSGWTGTGEQYF. CDR3 coding DNA: TGCGCCAGCAGCTCGGGATGGACAGGGACTGGGGAGCAGTACTTC. The chain joins TRBV5-1 to TRBJ2-7, with TRBD1 identical over 8 bases. CDR3 length equals 15 residues. Losses at the gene ends were 3 bases for V and 7 bases for J; bases not matched to a gene: 12. Per the germline V gene, CDR1 is SGHRS and CDR2 is YFSETQ.

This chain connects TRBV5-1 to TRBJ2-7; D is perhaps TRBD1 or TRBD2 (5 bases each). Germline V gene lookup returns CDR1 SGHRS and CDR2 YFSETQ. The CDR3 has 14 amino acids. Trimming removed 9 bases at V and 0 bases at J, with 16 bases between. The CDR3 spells CATGPGTPSYEQYF. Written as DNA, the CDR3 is TGCGCCACAGGCCCAGGGACCCCCTCCTACGAGCAGTACTTC.

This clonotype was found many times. CDR3 in amino acids: CASSFIGQNYEQYF. CDR3 nucleotides: TGTGCCAGCAGCTTTATAGGACAGAACTACGAGCAGTACTTC. V and J are TRBV7-9 and TRBJ2-7; D possibly corresponds to TRBD1 (6 bases). The length of the CDR3 is 14 residues. V was cut by 3 bases and J by 3 bases, with 12 bases left in between. Germline values: CDR1 SEHNR, CDR2 FQNEAQ (reference sequence).